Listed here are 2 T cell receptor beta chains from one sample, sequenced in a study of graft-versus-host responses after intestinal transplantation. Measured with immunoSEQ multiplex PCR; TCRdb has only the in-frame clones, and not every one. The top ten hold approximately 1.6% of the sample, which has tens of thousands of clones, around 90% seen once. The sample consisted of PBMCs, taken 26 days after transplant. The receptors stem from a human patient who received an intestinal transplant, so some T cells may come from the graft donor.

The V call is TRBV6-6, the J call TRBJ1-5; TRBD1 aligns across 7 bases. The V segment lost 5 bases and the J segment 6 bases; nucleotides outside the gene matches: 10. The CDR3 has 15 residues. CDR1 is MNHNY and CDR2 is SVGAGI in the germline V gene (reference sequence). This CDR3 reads CASSQQGNLGQPQHF. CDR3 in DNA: TGTGCCAGCAGTCAACAGGGGAATTTGGGTCAGCCCCAGCATTTT.

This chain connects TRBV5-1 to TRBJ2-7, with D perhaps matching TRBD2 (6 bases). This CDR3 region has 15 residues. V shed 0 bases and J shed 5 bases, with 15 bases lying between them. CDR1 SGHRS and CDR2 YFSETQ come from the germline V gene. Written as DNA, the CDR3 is TGCGCCAGCAGCTTGGAAGGGGTTTGGGGGGACGAGCAGTACTTC. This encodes CASSLEGVWGDEQYF.